A single sample gave rise to the 8 T cell receptor beta chains below, sequenced in a study of T cell responses to AZD1222 COVID-19 vaccine. TCRdb's table, derived via immunoSEQ multiplex PCR, lists solely in-frame clones and lacks some. The sample records about 140,000 clones, approximately 86% being singletons. The material sequenced was peripheral blood, taken on day 0 of AZD1222 vaccination. The origin of the receptors is an adult in good health.

This rearrangement joins TRBV28 to TRBJ1-1; 7 nucleotides match TRBD1. Germline V gene data show CDR1 as MDHEN and CDR2 as SYDVKM. J lost 0 bases, V lost 7 bases, and 8 bases had no gene match. The CDR3 runs to 15 residues. The CDR3 region is CASTNPGQMNTEAFF. As DNA, the CDR3 is TGTGCCAGCACCAATCCGGGACAGATGAACACTGAAGCTTTCTTT.

This chain connects TRBV30 to TRBJ1-4, with 10 bases matching TRBD1. Trimming cost V 1 base and J 0 bases; bases outside gene matches: 8. Germline CDR1 reads GTSNPN; CDR2 reads SVGIG (reference sequence). The CDR3 is 18 amino acids. CDR3 DNA: TGTGCCTGGAGTGACGTTTGGGACAGGGGTGCAACTAATGAAAAACTGTTTTTT. This translates into CAWSDVWDRGATNEKLFF. Based on the CDR3 plus reference TRBV30 and TRBJ1-4, the full variable domain is SQTIHQWPATLVQPVGSPLSLECTVEGTSNPNLYWYRQAAGRGLQLLFYSVGIGQISSEVPQNLSASRPQDRQFILSSKKLLLSDSGFYLCAWSDVWDRGATNEKLFFGSGTQLSVL.

This clone showed up just a few times. The chain carries TRBV9 and TRBJ2-2; D remains ambiguous. Per germline, CDR1 SGDLS and CDR2 YYNGEE. Trimming cost V 3 bases and J 5 bases, with 5 bases left between them. This CDR3 comprises 12 residues. The DNA of the CDR3 is TGTGCCAGCAGCGCAGGTACCGGGGAGCTGTTTTTT. It specifies CASSAGTGELFF.

The rearrangement joins TRBV6-2 or TRBV6-3 to TRBJ1-2, with D possibly being TRBD1 (6 bases). CDR1 is MNHEY, CDR2 SVGEGT, per germline. Trimming stripped 6 bases from V and 5 bases from J, with 19 bases between. The CDR3 runs 15 residues. The chain's CDR3 is CASSPTAGTPYGYTF. CDR3 nucleotide sequence: TGTGCCAGCAGCCCGACCGCCGGGACACCTTATGGCTACACCTTC.

The gene calls are TRBV7-9 and TRBJ2-2; D gene ambiguous. V lost 4 bases and J lost 1, with 10 bases in between. The CDR3 totals 15 residues. In germline, CDR1 is SEHNR, CDR2 FQNEAQ (reference sequence). CDR3 region: CASSSDGQNTGELFF. The CDR3 coding sequence is TGTGCCAGCAGCTCGGACGGGCAGAACACCGGGGAGCTGTTTTTT.

The V call is TRBV2, the J call TRBJ1-1, with D perhaps matching TRBD1 (6 bases). CDR3 length: 16 residues. CDR1 and CDR2 (germline): SNHLY, FYNNEI. The ends were cut back, 5 bases at V and 4 bases at J, with 20 bases in the middle. Here the CDR3 reads CASSNSAITGRTEAFF. DNA for the CDR3: TGTGCCAGCAGTAATTCGGCTATCACAGGGCGCACTGAAGCTTTCTTT.

This chain joins TRBV5-4 and TRBJ2-1, with 9 bases identical to TRBD2. This CDR3 has 15 residues. Unmatched junction bases numbered 7, after V lost 4 bases and J lost 5 bases. From germline, CDR1 is SGHNT and CDR2 YYREEE (reference sequence). The CDR3, as DNA: TGTGCCAGCAGCGCGGGGACTAGCCGCGACAATGAGCAGTTCTTC. It codes for CASSAGTSRDNEQFF.

The chain links TRBV29-1 to TRBJ1-1; 11 bases align to TRBD1. The CDR3 totals 18 residues. Trimming cost V 4 bases and J 4 bases; bases outside gene matches: 17. Germline V gene sequence: CDR1 SQVTM, CDR2 ANQGSEA. The CDR3 sequence: CSVVGGNGQGAGGTEAFF. The CDR3 DNA reads as TGCAGCGTTGTGGGGGGGAACGGACAGGGGGCCGGGGGCACTGAAGCTTTCTTT.